This T cell receptor beta chain was recovered during a study of early T cells in non-severe SARS-CoV-2 infection. This CDR3 contains 16 residues. The ends lost 7 bases at V and 3 bases at J; junction bases unmatched: 11. From germline, CDR1 is LNHDA and CDR2 SQIVND (reference sequence). TCRdb re-analysed the 5' RACE reads in MiXCR, keeping a single row per CDR3 protein. Of about 68,000 distinct CDR3 sequences in the sample, approximately 11% were seen once. This clonotype was observed at least ten times. The V call is TRBV19, the J call TRBJ2-2; TRBD2 matches at 7 bases. Sequencing input: whole blood. The receptor's source is an adult who was a healthcare worker with PCR-confirmed SARS-CoV-2 infection or an uninfected control (not recorded which). The CDR3 region has the DNA TGTGCCAGTACCGCGGGCCAGCGGGGCTACACCGGGGAGCTGTTTTTT. Protein: CASTAGQRGYTGELFF.